This record covers a single T cell receptor (beta chain). The data were produced by immunoSEQ multiplex PCR, yet TCRdb's version contains in-frame clones alone and is incomplete. The top ten clones hold less than 9% of a sample with 100,000 to 150,000 clones, about nine tenths of them seen once. This specimen belongs to a study of T cell responses to AZD1222 COVID-19 vaccine. Germline V gene lookup returns CDR1 PRHDT and CDR2 FYEKMQ (reference sequence). The CDR3 extends over 14 amino acids. V lost 0 bases to trimming and J lost 8 bases, with 13 bases between them. The rearrangement links TRBV13 to TRBJ1-1; D unresolved. The receptor's source is an adult in good health. Source: peripheral blood, taken on day 0 of AZD1222 vaccination. The CDR3 sequence: CASSLGITGTEAFF. The CDR3 DNA sequence: TGTGCCAGCAGCTTAGGTATTACGGGAACCGAAGCTTTCTTT.